This T cell receptor (beta chain) was found in a study of control samples from healthy donors and cancer patients. Trimming at V came to 3 bases and at J to 4 bases, leaving 5 bases not matched to a gene. The V gene's germline CDR1 is SNHLY and CDR2 FYNNEI. The CDR3 covers 14 residues. Measured with immunoSEQ multiplex PCR; TCRdb has only the in-frame clones, and not every one. The table has roughly 68,000 clones, nearly 85% seen once. The clonotype was recovered from a man between 60 and 70 years old in good health. The genes are TRBV2 and TRBJ1-2; 7 bases line up with TRBD1. Sequenced input: blood. The CDR3 loop is CASSDWDSFYGYTF. CDR3 sequence (DNA): TGTGCCAGCAGTGACTGGGACAGCTTCTATGGCTACACCTTC.